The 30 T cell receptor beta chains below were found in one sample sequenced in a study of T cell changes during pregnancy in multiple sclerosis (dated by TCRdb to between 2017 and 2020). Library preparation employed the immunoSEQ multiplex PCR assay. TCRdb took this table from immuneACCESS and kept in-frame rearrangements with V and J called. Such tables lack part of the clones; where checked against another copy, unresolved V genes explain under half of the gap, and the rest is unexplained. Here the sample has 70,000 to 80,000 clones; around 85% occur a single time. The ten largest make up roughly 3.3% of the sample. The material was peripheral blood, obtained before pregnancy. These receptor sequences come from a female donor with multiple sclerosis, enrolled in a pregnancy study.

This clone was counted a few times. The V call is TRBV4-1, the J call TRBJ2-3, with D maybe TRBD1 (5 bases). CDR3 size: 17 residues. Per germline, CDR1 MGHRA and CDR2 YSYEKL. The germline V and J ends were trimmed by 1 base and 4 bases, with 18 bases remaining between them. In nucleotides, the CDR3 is TGCGCCAGCAGCCAAGGGTCATTGGGGCCCGCGGCAGATACGCAGTATTTT. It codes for CASSQGSLGPAADTQYF.

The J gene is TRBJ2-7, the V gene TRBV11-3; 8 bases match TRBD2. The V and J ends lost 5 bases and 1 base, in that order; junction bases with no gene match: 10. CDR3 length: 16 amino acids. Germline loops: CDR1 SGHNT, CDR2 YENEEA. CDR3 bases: TGTGCCAGCAGCCAAGACGGGGGGGAGATATCCTACGAGCAGTACTTC. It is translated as CASSQDGGEISYEQYF.

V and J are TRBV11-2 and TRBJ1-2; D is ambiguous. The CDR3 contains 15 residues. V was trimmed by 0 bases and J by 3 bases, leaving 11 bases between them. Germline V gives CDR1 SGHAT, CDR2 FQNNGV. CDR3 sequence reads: CASSLDQALDYGYTF. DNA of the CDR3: TGTGCCAGCAGCTTAGATCAAGCCCTTGACTATGGCTACACCTTC. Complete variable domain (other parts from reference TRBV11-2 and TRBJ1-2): EAGVAQSPRYKIIEKRQSVAFWCNPISGHATLYWYQQILGQGPKLLIQFQNNGVVDDSQLPKDRFSAERLKGVDSTLKIQPAKLEDSAVYLCASSLDQALDYGYTFGSGTRLTVV.

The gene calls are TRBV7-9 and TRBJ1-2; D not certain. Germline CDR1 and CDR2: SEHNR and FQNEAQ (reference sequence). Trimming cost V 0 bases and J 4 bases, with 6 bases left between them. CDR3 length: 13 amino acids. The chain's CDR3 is CASSLASSYGYTF. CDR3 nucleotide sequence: TGTGCCAGCAGCTTAGCCAGTTCCTATGGCTACACCTTC. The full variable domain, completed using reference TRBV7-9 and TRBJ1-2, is DTGVSQNPRHKITKRGQNVTFRCDPISEHNRLYWYRQTLGQGPEFLTYFQNEAQLEKSRLLSDRFSAERPKGSFSTLEIQRTEQGDSAMYLCASSLASSYGYTFGSGTRLTVV.

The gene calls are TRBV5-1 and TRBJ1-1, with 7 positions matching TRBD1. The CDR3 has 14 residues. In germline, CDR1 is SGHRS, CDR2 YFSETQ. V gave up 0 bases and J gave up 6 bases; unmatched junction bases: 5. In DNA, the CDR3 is TGCGCCAGCAGCTTGGGGACAGGAGATTCTGAAGCTTTCTTT. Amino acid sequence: CASSLGTGDSEAFF.

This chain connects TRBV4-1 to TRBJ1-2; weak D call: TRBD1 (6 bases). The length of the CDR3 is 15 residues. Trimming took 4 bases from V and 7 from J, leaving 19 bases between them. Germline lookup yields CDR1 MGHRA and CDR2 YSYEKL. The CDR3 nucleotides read TGCGCCAGCAGCCTAGGACAGCATACCTCCTCTGGCTACACCTTC. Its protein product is CASSLGQHTSSGYTF.

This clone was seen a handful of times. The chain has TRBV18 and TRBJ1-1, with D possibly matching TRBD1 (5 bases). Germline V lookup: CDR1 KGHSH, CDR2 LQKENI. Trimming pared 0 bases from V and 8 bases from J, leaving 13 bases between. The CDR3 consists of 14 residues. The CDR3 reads CASSPPPDTKEAFF. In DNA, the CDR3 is TGTGCCAGCTCACCACCGCCGGACACGAAAGAAGCTTTCTTT.

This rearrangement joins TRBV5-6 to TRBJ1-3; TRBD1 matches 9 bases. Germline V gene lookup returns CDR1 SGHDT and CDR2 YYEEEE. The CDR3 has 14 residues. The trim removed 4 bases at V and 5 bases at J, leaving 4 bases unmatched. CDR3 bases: TGTGCCAGCAGCGTGAACAGGGGGCGAAACACCATATATTTT. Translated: CASSVNRGRNTIYF.

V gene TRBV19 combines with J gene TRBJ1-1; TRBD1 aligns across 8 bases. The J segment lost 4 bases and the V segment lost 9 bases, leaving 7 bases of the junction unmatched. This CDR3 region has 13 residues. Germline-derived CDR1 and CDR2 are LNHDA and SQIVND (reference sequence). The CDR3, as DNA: TGTGCCAGCAGGGTCACAGGGGGCACTGAAGCTTTCTTT. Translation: CASRVTGGTEAFF.

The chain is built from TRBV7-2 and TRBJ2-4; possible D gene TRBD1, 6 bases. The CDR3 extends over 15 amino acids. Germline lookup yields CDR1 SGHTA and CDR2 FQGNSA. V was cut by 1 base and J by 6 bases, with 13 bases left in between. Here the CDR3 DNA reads TGTGCCAGCAGCTTAGTGGGGGAAGGGGGAAACATTCAGTACTTC. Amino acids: CASSLVGEGGNIQYF.

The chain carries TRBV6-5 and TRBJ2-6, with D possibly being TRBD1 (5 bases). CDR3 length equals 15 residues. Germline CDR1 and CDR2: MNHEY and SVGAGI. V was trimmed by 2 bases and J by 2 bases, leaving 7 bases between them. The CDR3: CASSYPGPGANVLTF. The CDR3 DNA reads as TGTGCCAGCAGTTACCCAGGGCCTGGGGCCAACGTCCTGACTTTC.

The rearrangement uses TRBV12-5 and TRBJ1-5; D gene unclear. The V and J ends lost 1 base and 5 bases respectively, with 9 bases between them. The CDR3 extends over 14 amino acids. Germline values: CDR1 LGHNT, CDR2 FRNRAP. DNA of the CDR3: TGTGCTAGTGGTTTGGACCGGCGGCATCAGCCCCAGCATTTT. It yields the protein CASGLDRRHQPQHF.

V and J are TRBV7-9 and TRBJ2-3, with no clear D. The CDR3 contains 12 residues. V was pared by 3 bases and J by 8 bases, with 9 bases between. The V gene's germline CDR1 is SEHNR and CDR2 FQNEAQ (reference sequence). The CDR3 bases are TGTGCCAGCAGCTTGGAGTCCGGTACGCAGTATTTT. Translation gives CASSLESGTQYF.

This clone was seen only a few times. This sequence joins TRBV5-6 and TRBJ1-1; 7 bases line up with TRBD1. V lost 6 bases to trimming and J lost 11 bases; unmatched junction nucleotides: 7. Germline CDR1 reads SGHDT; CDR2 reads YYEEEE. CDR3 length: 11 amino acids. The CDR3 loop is CASTRQGQAFF. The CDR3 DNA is TGTGCCAGCACCCGACAGGGCCAGGCTTTCTTT.

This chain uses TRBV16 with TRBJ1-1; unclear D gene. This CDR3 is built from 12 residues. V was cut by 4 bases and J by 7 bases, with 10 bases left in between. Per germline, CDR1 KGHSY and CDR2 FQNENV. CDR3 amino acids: CASSPARFEAFF. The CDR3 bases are TGTGCCAGCAGCCCCGCGCGTTTTGAAGCTTTCTTT.

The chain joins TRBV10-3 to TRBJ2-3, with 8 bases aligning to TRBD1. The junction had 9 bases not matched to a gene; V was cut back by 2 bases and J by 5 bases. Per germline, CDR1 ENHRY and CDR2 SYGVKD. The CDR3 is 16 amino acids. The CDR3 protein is CAISERGQGALDTQYF. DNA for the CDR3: TGTGCCATCAGTGAGCGAGGGCAGGGGGCTTTAGATACGCAGTATTTT.

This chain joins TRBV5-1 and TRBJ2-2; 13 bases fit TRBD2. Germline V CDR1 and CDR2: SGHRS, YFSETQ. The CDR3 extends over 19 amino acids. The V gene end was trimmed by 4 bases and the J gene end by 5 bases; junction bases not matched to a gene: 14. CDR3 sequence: CASSPHNPRLAGGTGELFF. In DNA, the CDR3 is TGCGCCAGCAGCCCTCATAATCCGCGACTAGCGGGAGGTACCGGGGAGCTGTTTTTT.

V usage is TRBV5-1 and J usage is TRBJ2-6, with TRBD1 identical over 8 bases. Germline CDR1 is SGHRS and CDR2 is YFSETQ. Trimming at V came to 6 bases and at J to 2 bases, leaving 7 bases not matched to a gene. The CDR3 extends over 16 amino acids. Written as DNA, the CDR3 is TGCGCCAGCAAGACAGCGACAGGGGCTGGGGCCAACGTCCTGACTTTC. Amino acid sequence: CASKTATGAGANVLTF.

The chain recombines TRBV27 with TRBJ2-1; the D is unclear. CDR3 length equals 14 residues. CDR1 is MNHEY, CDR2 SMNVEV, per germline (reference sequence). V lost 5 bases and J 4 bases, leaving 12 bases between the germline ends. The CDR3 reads CASSHGPTYNEQFF. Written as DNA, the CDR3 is TGTGCCAGCAGTCACGGTCCTACTTACAATGAGCAGTTCTTC.

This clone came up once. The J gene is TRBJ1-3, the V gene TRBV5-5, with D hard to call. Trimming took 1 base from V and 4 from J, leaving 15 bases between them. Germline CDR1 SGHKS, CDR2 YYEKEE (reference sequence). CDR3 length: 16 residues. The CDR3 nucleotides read TGTGCCAGCAGCTTGATTGGGAGCCAAAGGGGAAACACCATATATTTT. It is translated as CASSLIGSQRGNTIYF.

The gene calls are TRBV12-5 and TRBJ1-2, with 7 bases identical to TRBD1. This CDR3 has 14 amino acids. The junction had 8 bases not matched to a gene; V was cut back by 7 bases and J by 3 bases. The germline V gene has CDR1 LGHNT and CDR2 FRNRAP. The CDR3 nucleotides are TGTGCTAGTGTTCGGGGGACAGTTGACTATGGCTACACCTTC. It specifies CASVRGTVDYGYTF.

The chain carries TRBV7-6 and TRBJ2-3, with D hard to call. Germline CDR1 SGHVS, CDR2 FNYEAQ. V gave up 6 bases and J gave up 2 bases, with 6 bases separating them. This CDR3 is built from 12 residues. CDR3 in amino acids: CASSSTTDTQYF. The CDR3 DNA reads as TGTGCCAGCAGTTCTACCACAGATACGCAGTATTTT.

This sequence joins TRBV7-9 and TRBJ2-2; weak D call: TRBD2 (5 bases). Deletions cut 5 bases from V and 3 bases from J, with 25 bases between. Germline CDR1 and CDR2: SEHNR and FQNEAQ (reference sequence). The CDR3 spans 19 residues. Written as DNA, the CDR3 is TGTGCCAGCAGCCCCGGATATAAGAGGGAAAGGTCTTACACCGGGGAGCTGTTTTTT. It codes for CASSPGYKRERSYTGELFF.

The CDR3 sequence: CARSLARGIVEPQHF. The CDR3 region has the DNA TGTGCCAGAAGCTTGGCCAGAGGAATTGTAGAGCCCCAGCATTTT. The chain uses TRBV5-3 and TRBJ1-5; D gene ambiguous. TRBV5-3 has ORF status, its function being uncertain. The V end was cut by 0 bases, the J end by 8 bases, with 15 bases between. The CDR3 runs to 15 residues.

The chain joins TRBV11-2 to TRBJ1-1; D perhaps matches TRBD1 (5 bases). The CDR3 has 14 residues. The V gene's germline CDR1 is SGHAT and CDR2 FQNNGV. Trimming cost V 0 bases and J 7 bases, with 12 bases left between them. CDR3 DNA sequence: TGTGCCAGCAGCTTAGAAGTACAGGCCAATGAAGCTTTCTTT. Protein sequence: CASSLEVQANEAFF. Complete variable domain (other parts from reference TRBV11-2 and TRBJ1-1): EAGVAQSPRYKIIEKRQSVAFWCNPISGHATLYWYQQILGQGPKLLIQFQNNGVVDDSQLPKDRFSAERLKGVDSTLKIQPAKLEDSAVYLCASSLEVQANEAFFGQGTRLTVV.

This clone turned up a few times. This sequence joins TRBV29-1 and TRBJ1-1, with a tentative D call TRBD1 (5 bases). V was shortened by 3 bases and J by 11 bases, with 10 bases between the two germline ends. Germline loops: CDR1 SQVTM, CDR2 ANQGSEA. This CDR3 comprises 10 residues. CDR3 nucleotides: TGCAGCGTTGATATTGGGGCGGCTTTCTTT. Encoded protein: CSVDIGAAFF.

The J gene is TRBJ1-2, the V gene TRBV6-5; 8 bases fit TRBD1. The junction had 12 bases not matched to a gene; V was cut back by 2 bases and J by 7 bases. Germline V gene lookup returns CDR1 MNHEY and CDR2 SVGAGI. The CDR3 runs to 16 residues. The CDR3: CASSYLNRQGKIGYTF. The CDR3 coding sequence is TGTGCCAGCAGTTACCTAAACAGACAGGGGAAGATTGGCTACACCTTC.

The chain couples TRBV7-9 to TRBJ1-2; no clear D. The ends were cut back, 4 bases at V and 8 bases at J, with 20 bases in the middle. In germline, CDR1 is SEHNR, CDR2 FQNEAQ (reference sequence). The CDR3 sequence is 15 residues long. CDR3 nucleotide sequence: TGTGCCAGCAGCTCTCAGTCGGGATCACCGGGGGGCTACACCTTC. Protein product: CASSSQSGSPGGYTF.

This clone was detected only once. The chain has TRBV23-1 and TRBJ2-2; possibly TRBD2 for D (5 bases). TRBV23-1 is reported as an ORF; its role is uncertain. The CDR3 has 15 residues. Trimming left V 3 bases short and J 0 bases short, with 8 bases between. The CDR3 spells CASSQRVANTGELFF. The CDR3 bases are TGCGCCAGCAGTCAGAGGGTCGCGAACACCGGGGAGCTGTTTTTT.

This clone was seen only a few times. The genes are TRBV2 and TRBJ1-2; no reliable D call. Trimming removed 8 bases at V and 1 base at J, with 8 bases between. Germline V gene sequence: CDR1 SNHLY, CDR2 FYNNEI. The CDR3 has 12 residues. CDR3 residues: CASVTVNYGYTF. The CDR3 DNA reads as TGTGCCAGCGTTACAGTTAACTATGGCTACACCTTC.